Listed below are T cell receptor beta chains from one sample, sequenced in a study of blood T cell repertoires in COVID-19. Produced via immunoSEQ multiplex PCR; TCRdb's table is partial and in-frame only. The sample carries about 160,000 clones, roughly 79% recorded once. The specimen sequenced was peripheral blood. The source is a woman older than 75 with acute or convalescent COVID-19. Both conserved end residues are part of each CDR3. A D gene is named only where the DNA matches it firmly. Only some rows state a clone size, as once, few, many or a class for expanded clones.

d_call | j_call | cdr3_length | v_call | clone_size | cdr3_aa | cdr3_nt
- | TRBJ2-7 | 12 | TRBV10-3 | - | CAISFGGNEQYF | TGTGCCATCAGTTTCGGCGGAAACGAGCAGTACTTC
- | TRBJ1-5 | 15 | TRBV6-5 | - | CASTLSGQPDQPQHF | TGTGCCAGCACCTTGTCTGGACAGCCCGATCAGCCCCAGCATTTT
TRBD2 | TRBJ2-6 | 15 | TRBV5-1 | once | CASSPSGILANVLTF | TGCGCCAGCAGCCCAAGCGGGATATTGGCCAACGTCCTGACTTTC
TRBD2 | TRBJ2-1 | 15 | TRBV11-3 | - | CASSLVSGHSNEQFF | TGTGCCAGCAGCTTAGTTAGCGGGCATTCGAATGAGCAGTTCTTC
TRBD1 | TRBJ2-5 | 18 | TRBV5-1 | once | CASSFGPQTTGGAKTQYF | TGCGCCAGCAGCTTTGGGCCCCAAACGACAGGGGGCGCAAAGACCCAGTACTTC
TRBD1 | TRBJ1-2 | 15 | TRBV12-5 | - | CASGGGQGAFYGYTF | TGTGCTAGTGGTGGGGGACAGGGGGCTTTCTATGGCTACACCTTC
TRBD1 | TRBJ2-7 | 15 | TRBV15 | once | CATSSRGTGSYEQYF | TGTGCCACCAGCAGCCGGGGGACAGGGAGCTACGAGCAGTACTTC
- | TRBJ2-2 | 16 | TRBV3-1/TRBV3-2 | - | CASSHDGRGNTGELFF | TGTGCCAGCAGCCATGACGGCAGGGGAAACACCGGGGAGCTGTTTTTT
- | TRBJ2-7 | 14 | TRBV27 | - | CASSLLAGTFEQYF | TGTGCCAGCAGTTTATTGGCAGGGACTTTCGAGCAGTACTTC
- | TRBJ2-2 | 14 | TRBV19 | - | CASSIGGVAGELFF | TGTGCCAGTAGTATCGGCGGGGTGGCCGGGGAGCTGTTTTTT
TRBD2 | TRBJ2-1 | 15 | TRBV2 | - | CASNRLAGGRNEQFF | TGTGCCAGCAACCGACTAGCGGGAGGTAGGAATGAGCAGTTCTTC
TRBD2 | TRBJ2-3 | 15 | TRBV5-6 | - | CASSVTSGSTDTQYF | TGTGCCAGCAGCGTGACTAGCGGCAGCACAGATACGCAGTATTTT
TRBD2 | TRBJ2-2 | 16 | TRBV10-3 | - | CAIRPDSGRSPGELFF | TGTGCCATCCGGCCGGATAGCGGGAGGTCCCCCGGGGAGCTGTTTTTT
- | TRBJ1-1 | 11 | TRBV30 | - | CASRGTTEAFF | TGTGCCTCCAGGGGCACCACTGAAGCTTTCTTT
TRBD2 | TRBJ2-2 | 16 | TRBV5-4 | - | CASSRSGITNTGELFF | TGTGCCAGCTCACGTAGCGGGATCACGAACACCGGGGAGCTGTTTTTT
- | TRBJ1-5 | 14 | TRBV2 | - | CASRSGLSNQPQHF | TGTGCCAGTAGGTCGGGGTTGAGCAATCAGCCCCAGCATTTT
TRBD1 | TRBJ1-2 | 13 | TRBV10-3 | - | CAIDRQGDYGYTF | TGTGCCATCGATAGACAGGGTGACTATGGCTACACCTTC
TRBD1 | TRBJ2-7 | 12 | TRBV2 | - | CASGTGGYEQYF | TGTGCCAGCGGGACAGGGGGGTACGAGCAGTACTTC
- | TRBJ2-5 | 15 | TRBV6-5 | - | CASSSFGGIQETQYF | TGTGCCAGCAGTTCCTTCGGAGGAATCCAAGAGACCCAGTACTTC
- | TRBJ1-6 | 15 | TRBV6-5 | - | CASSYSPTGGQPLHF | TGTGCCAGCAGTTACTCCCCTACAGGAGGGCAACCCCTCCACTTT
- | TRBJ1-5 | 12 | TRBV7-8 | - | CASSPGEQGKHF | TGTGCCAGCAGCCCAGGGGAGCAGGGCAAGCATTTT
TRBD1 | TRBJ1-5 | 15 | TRBV2 | few | CASSDGRGSNQPQHF | TGTGCCAGCAGTGATGGCAGGGGGAGCAATCAGCCCCAGCATTTT